This T cell receptor (beta chain) was found in a study of tumor and adjacent non-tumor tissue in lung cancer. Whole-study findings and limits: TCR diversity was significantly greater in tumor than normal lung tissue.

A note on this clonotype: What it recognizes is unknown. Germline is not matched at one junction end, which may reflect a read error.

The template was RNA from unsorted bulk tissue. Between August and November 2014, newly diagnosed, chemotherapy-naive lung cancer patients underwent thoracic surgery in China. Three rounds of nested PCR, following a modified ARM-PCR protocol, produced the TCRbeta library. TCRdb re-called the multiplex PCR reads with MiXCR, one entry per CDR3 protein. There are approximately 90,000 distinct CDR3 sequences in the sample; about 72% occur only once, and around 20% lies in the top ten. The CDR3 is 14 residues long. The germline V gene encodes CDR1 MGHDK and CDR2 SYGVNS. This receptor was obtained from a man in his 60s with non-small cell lung cancer. The chain joins TRBV25-1 to TRBJ2-3, with D possibly TRBD2 on 6 matching bases. The sequenced sample consisted of lung tumor tissue. This CDR3 reads CDSSSSEGTDTQYF. CDR3 in DNA: TGTGACAGCAGTTCTAGCGAAGGCACAGATACGCAGTATTTT.